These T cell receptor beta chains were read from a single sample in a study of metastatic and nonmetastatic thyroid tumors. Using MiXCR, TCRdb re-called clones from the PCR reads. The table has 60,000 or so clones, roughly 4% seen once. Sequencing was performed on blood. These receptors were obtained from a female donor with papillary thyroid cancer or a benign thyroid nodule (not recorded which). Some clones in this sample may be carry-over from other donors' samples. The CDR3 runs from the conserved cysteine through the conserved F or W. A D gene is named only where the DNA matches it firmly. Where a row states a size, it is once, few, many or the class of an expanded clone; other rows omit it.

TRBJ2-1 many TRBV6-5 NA TGTGCCAGCAGTTACTCGCCATACAATGAGCAGTTCTTC CASSYSPYNEQFF
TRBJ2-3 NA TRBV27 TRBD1 TGTGCCAGCATCAACAGGGGCGTTTTTACAGATACGCAGTATTTT CASINRGVFTDTQYF
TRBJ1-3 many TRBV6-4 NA TGTGCCAGCAGTGACTGTGTTTCCCTGGGGATGCTAGATTTT CASSDCVSLGMLDF
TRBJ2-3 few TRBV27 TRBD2 TGTGCCAGCAGCCCTAGCGGGTGGGCAGATACGCAGTATTTT CASSPSGWADTQYF
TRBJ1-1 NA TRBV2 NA TGTGCCAGCAGTGAAGTCACTGAAGCTTTCTTT CASSEVTEAFF
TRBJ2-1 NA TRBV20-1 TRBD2 TGCAGTGCTGTAGGGACTAGCGGGAGTTTGTCCTACAATGAGCAGTTCTTC CSAVGTSGSLSYNEQFF
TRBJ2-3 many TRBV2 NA TGTGCCAGCAGTGTGATAGGAAGCCAAAGCACAGATACGCAGTATTTT CASSVIGSQSTDTQYF
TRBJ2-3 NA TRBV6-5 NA TGTGCCAGCAGTGACTCTATCGGGAGTGCGGATACGCAGTATTTT CASSDSIGSADTQYF
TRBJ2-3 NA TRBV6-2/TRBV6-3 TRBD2 TGTGCCAGCAGTTCTAGCGGGAGGGCCTCAGATACGCAGTATTTT CASSSSGRASDTQYF
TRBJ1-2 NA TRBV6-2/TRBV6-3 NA TGTGCCAGCAGTTACTATTCCGGGATGGACGGCTACACCTTC CASSYYSGMDGYTF
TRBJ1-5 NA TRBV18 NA TGTGCCAGTTCCTTTCAGGGCGGGGTTAATCAGCCCCAGCATTTT CASSFQGGVNQPQHF
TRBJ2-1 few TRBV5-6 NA TGTGCCAGCAGCCTCGGACCCGCCCCCCGCAATGAGCAGTTCTTC CASSLGPAPRNEQFF
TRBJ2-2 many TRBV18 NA TGTGCCAGCTCACCACAACTAGGGGCGAACACCGGGGAGCTGTTTTTT CASSPQLGANTGELFF
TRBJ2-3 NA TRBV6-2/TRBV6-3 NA TGTGCCAGCAGTGACTGGAACCGGGACGGCGGCACAGATACGCAGTATTTT CASSDWNRDGGTDTQYF
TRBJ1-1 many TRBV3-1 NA TGTGCCAGCAGCCGAGACAGGCGAGGGAACACTGAAGCTTTCTTT CASSRDRRGNTEAFF
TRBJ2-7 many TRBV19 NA TGTGCTAAACCCAGCGTAGCCGAGCAGTACTTC CAKPSVAEQYF
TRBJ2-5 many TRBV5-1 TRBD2 TGCGCCAGCAGCTCGATAGCGGGAGTTGAGACCCAGTACTTC CASSSIAGVETQYF
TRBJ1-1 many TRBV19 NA TGCGCCAGTAGTATATGGCAGGGAGAAACTGAAGCTTTCTTT CASSIWQGETEAFF
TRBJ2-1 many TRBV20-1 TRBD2 TGCAGTGCAATTAGCGGGGGAGGGAAGGCTGAGCAGTTCTTC CSAISGGGKAEQFF
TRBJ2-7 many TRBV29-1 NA TGCAGCGTCACCACCGGGACACCTGAGCAGTACTTC CSVTTGTPEQYF
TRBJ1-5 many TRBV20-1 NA TGCAGTGCTAGCGACCCTCGGGGGGACAATCAGCCCCAGCATTTT CSASDPRGDNQPQHF
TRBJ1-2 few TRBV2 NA TGTGCCAGCGTCAGTAGGGTGGGGTCCTATTGCTACACCTTC CASVSRVGSYCYTF
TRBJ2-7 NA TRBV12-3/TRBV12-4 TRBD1 TGTGCCAGCAGTTTAGCGGGGGGGACAGGGGGCTACGAGCAGTACTTC CASSLAGGTGGYEQYF
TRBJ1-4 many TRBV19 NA TGTGCCAGTGCCTATCGGAACTTGAATGAAAAACTGTTTTTT CASAYRNLNEKLFF
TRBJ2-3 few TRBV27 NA TGTGCCAGCTCCCTAAGCCGGCCAGATACGCAGTATTTT CASSLSRPDTQYF